Shown below are 28 T cell receptor beta chains from a single sample sequenced in a study of T cell responses to AZD1222 COVID-19 vaccine. Using immunoSEQ multiplex PCR, the repertoire was profiled, and TCRdb retains in-frame clones only, with some absent. The table includes about 110,000 clones, around nine tenths detected once. The sample in question was peripheral blood, obtained on day 0 of AZD1222 vaccination. These receptors originate from an adult in good health.

This rearrangement joins TRBV11-3 to TRBJ1-4, with a tentative D call TRBD1 (6 bases). Germline loops: CDR1 SGHNT, CDR2 YENEEA. The CDR3 spans 15 residues. Between the trimmed V and J ends, which lost 5 bases and 3 bases, there was a span of 13 bases. The DNA of the CDR3 is TGTGCCAGCAGCCAGGGGCCCAGCCCTAATGAAAAACTGTTTTTT. It specifies CASSQGPSPNEKLFF.

The chain carries TRBV3-1 (or the pseudogene TRBV3-2) and TRBJ1-6; D ambiguous. V lost 4 bases and J lost 10, with 11 bases in between. The CDR3 length is 13 residues. Looked up from germline, CDR1 is LGHDT and CDR2 is YNNKEL (reference sequence). Here the CDR3 reads CASSPRYSSPLHF. DNA for the CDR3: TGTGCCAGCAGCCCACGTTATAGCTCACCCCTCCACTTT.

The chain employs TRBV15 and TRBJ2-2, with 10 bases that match TRBD1. The CDR3 consists of 17 residues. Looked up from germline, CDR1 is LNHNV and CDR2 is YYDKDF (reference sequence). J lost 5 bases, V lost 2 bases, and 8 bases had no gene match. For the CDR3, the DNA is TGTGCCACCAGCAGACCCGGGACAGGGGAAAGTACCGGGGAGCTGTTTTTT. Translated: CATSRPGTGESTGELFF.

The chain couples TRBV29-1 to TRBJ2-1; TRBD2 is a possible D gene (6 bases). CDR1 SQVTM and CDR2 ANQGSEA come from the germline V gene. V was trimmed by 3 bases and J by 3 bases, leaving 12 bases between them. This CDR3 has 14 residues. CDR3 nucleotide sequence: TGCAGCGTTGATGGGCGGGATTACTACAATGAGCAGTTCTTC. Translated, it gives CSVDGRDYYNEQFF.

V usage is TRBV6-5 and J usage is TRBJ1-6; 8 bases are a match to TRBD1. Germline V gene data show CDR1 as MNHEY and CDR2 as SVGAGI. J gave up 10 bases and V 8 bases, and 13 bases lay outside the gene matches. The CDR3 length is 15 residues. CDR3: CASYRSGGAESPLHF. As DNA, the CDR3 is TGTGCCAGCTACCGTTCAGGGGGCGCAGAATCACCCCTCCACTTT.

The chain couples TRBV24-1 to TRBJ2-3; D uncertain. The length of the CDR3 is 15 residues. Germline V gene lookup returns CDR1 KGHDR and CDR2 SFDVKD. Trimming stripped 3 bases from V and 1 base from J, with 10 bases between. The CDR3 spells CATSDPADRTDTQYF. In DNA form, the CDR3 reads TGTGCCACCAGTGATCCGGCGGATCGCACAGATACGCAGTATTTT.

The V and J genes are TRBV18 and TRBJ2-3; D gene unclear. CDR1 KGHSH and CDR2 LQKENI come from the germline V gene. Trimming removed 3 bases at V and 4 bases at J, with 8 bases between. This CDR3 contains 13 residues. CDR3 nucleotides: TGTGCCAGCTCACCTTCCGGATCAGATACGCAGTATTTT. Its protein is CASSPSGSDTQYF.

In its sample, this clone was seen a few times. The V gene is TRBV2, the J gene TRBJ2-3; D is ambiguous. Per the germline V gene, CDR1 is SNHLY and CDR2 is FYNNEI. Deletions cut 4 bases from V and 0 bases from J, with 8 bases between. This CDR3 region has 14 residues. The CDR3 nucleotides are TGTGCCAGCAGTGCGGGCAGAAGCACAGATACGCAGTATTTT. Its protein product is CASSAGRSTDTQYF.

This clone came up once. The CDR3 region has the DNA TGTGCCAGCTCACCACAGTCGTCCGAGCAGTTCTTC. Protein: CASSPQSSEQFF. The J gene is TRBJ2-1, the V gene TRBV18; D unclear. V was trimmed by 1 base and J by 10 bases, leaving 8 bases between them. This CDR3 region has 12 residues. In germline, CDR1 is KGHSH, CDR2 LQKENI.

As regards this clone: Sequence at one end of the junction differs from germline and may be a read error. Other DNA sequences from this sample encode an identical CDR3 as well. The chain combines TRBV27 with TRBJ1-5, with D perhaps matching TRBD1 (6 bases). CDR3 length equals 16 residues. Germline V gene lookup returns CDR1 MNHEY and CDR2 SMNVEV (reference sequence). The CDR3: CASSFGGPYSNQPQHF. The CDR3 coding sequence is TGTGCTAGCAGTTTCGGGGGCCCTTATAGCAATCAGCCCCAGCATTTT.

The rearrangement uses TRBV4-2 and TRBJ2-5; D assignment may be TRBD1 or TRBD2 (5 bases each). V dropped 1 base and J dropped 4 bases, with 13 bases sitting between them. Per germline, CDR1 LGHNA and CDR2 YNFKEQ. This CDR3 has 15 amino acids. The CDR3 region has the DNA TGTGCCAGCAGCCAAGCGCAGGGAGCAGGAGAGACCCAGTACTTC. Protein sequence: CASSQAQGAGETQYF.

CDR3 sequence (DNA): TGTGCCAGCAGCCGAGCTGACAGAAACACCGGGGAGCTGTTTTTT. Translation gives CASSRADRNTGELFF. The J gene is TRBJ2-2, the V gene TRBV5-5, with TRBD1 as a possible D gene (5 bases). Trimming stripped 4 bases from V and 2 bases from J, with 12 bases between. The germline gives CDR1 SGHKS, CDR2 YYEKEE (reference sequence). This CDR3 has 15 amino acids.

This clone was seen a few times. The chain joins TRBV5-1 to TRBJ1-4; D uncertain. Germline V gene data show CDR1 as SGHRS and CDR2 as YFSETQ. This CDR3 has 14 amino acids. V lost 1 base to trimming and J lost 5 bases, with 9 bases between them. The CDR3 sequence: CASSLSFENEKLFF. For the CDR3, the DNA is TGCGCCAGCAGCTTGTCCTTTGAGAATGAAAAACTGTTTTTT.

CDR3 coding DNA: TGTGCCAGCAGGTTCGAATGGTCTACACTGTTTTTT. Its protein is CASRFEWSTLFF. The chain uses TRBV2 and TRBJ1-4, with D unresolved. CDR1 SNHLY and CDR2 FYNNEI come from the germline V gene. Trimming stripped 6 bases from V and 13 bases from J, with 15 bases between. This CDR3 is 12 amino acids long.

The rearrangement links TRBV7-8 to TRBJ2-7, with D tentatively TRBD1 (6 bases). This CDR3 spans 13 amino acids. Germline V gene lookup returns CDR1 SGHVS and CDR2 FQNEAQ. V was pared by 4 bases and J by 4 bases, with 11 bases between. The CDR3 sequence is CASSSGRGYEQYF. The CDR3 coding sequence is TGTGCCAGCAGCTCCGGCAGGGGATACGAGCAGTACTTC.

This clone has a handful of counts. The rearrangement links TRBV5-1 to TRBJ2-7; D is possibly TRBD1 (5 bases). The V end was cut by 4 bases, the J end by 0 bases, with 11 bases between. In germline, CDR1 is SGHRS, CDR2 YFSETQ. The CDR3 totals 14 residues. For the CDR3, the DNA is TGCGCCAGCAGCACAGGACACAGCTCCTACGAGCAGTACTTC. It codes for CASSTGHSSYEQYF.

The CDR3 region is CSVSTGSNQPQHF. In nucleotides, the CDR3 is TGCAGCGTCTCGACAGGTAGCAATCAGCCCCAGCATTTT. This chain links TRBV29-1 with TRBJ1-5; tentatively, D is TRBD1 (6 bases). Germline CDR1 and CDR2: SQVTM and ANQGSEA. V was cut by 6 bases and J by 0 bases, with 9 bases left in between. The CDR3 spans 13 residues.

The chain is built from TRBV19 and TRBJ2-3; D gene uncertain. The ends were cut back, 5 bases at V and 3 bases at J, with 12 bases in the middle. Germline CDR1 is LNHDA and CDR2 is SQIVND (reference sequence). The CDR3 length is 14 residues. Here the CDR3 reads CASSRSALTDTQYF. CDR3 nucleotide sequence: TGTGCCAGTAGTCGATCAGCGCTAACAGATACGCAGTATTTT. Together with reference TRBV19 and TRBJ2-3, the CDR3 gives the full variable domain: DGGITQSPKYLFRKEGQNVTLSCEQNLNHDAMYWYRQDPGQGLRLIYYSQIVNDFQKGDIAEGYSVSREKKESFPLTVTSAQKNPTAFYLCASSRSALTDTQYFGPGTRLTVL.

The V call is TRBV7-9, the J call TRBJ1-3; 9 bases align to TRBD1. The CDR3 is 16 amino acids. Germline CDR1 is SEHNR and CDR2 is FQNEAQ (reference sequence). J was trimmed by 0 bases and V by 7 bases; bases with no gene match: 7. In DNA form, the CDR3 reads TGTGCCAGCATTCCCGGGACAGGGAACTCTGGAAACACCATATATTTT. As protein: CASIPGTGNSGNTIYF.

The V gene is TRBV24-1, the J gene TRBJ2-1; perhaps TRBD1 as D (6 bases). Germline-derived CDR1 and CDR2 are KGHDR and SFDVKD. The CDR3 covers 13 residues. The V end was cut by 4 bases, the J end by 7 bases, with 10 bases between. The CDR3 sequence: CATSDRTVNEQFF. The CDR3 nucleotides are TGTGCCACCAGTGACCGGACAGTGAATGAGCAGTTCTTC.

CDR3 nucleotides: TGTGCCAGCAGCACGACAGGGACGAGGGGCTACACCTTC. Translated, it gives CASSTTGTRGYTF. The chain is built from TRBV6-5 and TRBJ1-2; 7 bases line up with TRBD1. The germline V gene has CDR1 MNHEY and CDR2 SVGAGI. CDR3 length: 13 residues. Trimming took 6 bases from V and 8 from J; bases not matched to a gene: 9.

Details on this clone: The junction and the germline gene differ at one end; a read error may be behind it. V usage is TRBV6-1 and J usage is TRBJ2-1; 9 bases fit TRBD1. The CDR3 length is 14 residues. Per germline, CDR1 MNHNS and CDR2 SASEGT. The CDR3 bases are TGTGCCAGCAGGGAAGGACAGGGGTACAATGAGCAGTTCTTC. Translating it yields CASREGQGYNEQFF.

The V gene is TRBV24-1, the J gene TRBJ1-1; D is perhaps TRBD1 (6 bases). V lost 5 bases, J lost 6 bases, and 18 bases lay in between. CDR1 is KGHDR and CDR2 is SFDVKD in the germline V gene. There are 15 residues in the CDR3. The CDR3 DNA follows: TGTGCCACCAGTGTTGGGGGGGGCCCCGAGGCTGAAGCTTTCTTT. Translation: CATSVGGGPEAEAFF.

The J gene is TRBJ1-1, the V gene TRBV19; 8 bases are a match to TRBD1. The CDR3 runs 14 residues. V lost 4 bases to trimming and J lost 5 bases; unmatched junction nucleotides: 6. Germline CDR1 and CDR2: LNHDA and SQIVND (reference sequence). For the CDR3, the DNA is TGTGCCAGTAGTACGGACAGGGTTGGAACTGAAGCTTTCTTT. The encoded protein is CASSTDRVGTEAFF.

The rearrangement uses TRBV7-9 and TRBJ1-1; D possibly corresponds to TRBD1 (5 bases). The CDR3 runs to 13 residues. Looked up from germline, CDR1 is SEHNR and CDR2 is FQNEAQ (reference sequence). Trimming took 5 bases from V and 5 from J, leaving 12 bases between them. DNA for the CDR3: TGTGCCAGCAGCCCCCTCGGGGGGACTGAAGCTTTCTTT. Protein: CASSPLGGTEAFF.

The chain carries TRBV19 and TRBJ2-1, with D possibly TRBD2 on 6 matching bases. CDR3 length: 15 residues. Germline values: CDR1 LNHDA, CDR2 SQIVND (reference sequence). V shed 7 bases and J shed 9 bases, with 22 bases lying between them. Here the CDR3 DNA reads TGTGCCAGTACCCCCGGGCAGGGAGGTCGTGGTGAGCAGTTCTTC. Its translation is CASTPGQGGRGEQFF.

The V gene is TRBV6-5, the J gene TRBJ2-7; tentatively, D is TRBD1 (5 bases). V shed 0 bases and J shed 2 bases, with 8 bases lying between them. This CDR3 comprises 14 residues. Germline values: CDR1 MNHEY, CDR2 SVGAGI. The CDR3 is CASSYSQDTYEQYF. CDR3 in DNA: TGTGCCAGCAGTTACTCGCAGGACACCTACGAGCAGTACTTC.

The chain joins TRBV18 to TRBJ2-7; a weak D match, TRBD1 (6 bases). The V gene's germline CDR1 is KGHSH and CDR2 LQKENI. The CDR3 is 16 amino acids. The ends were cut back, 3 bases at V and 4 bases at J, with 19 bases in the middle. CDR3 amino acids: CASSPNPGHLKYEQYF. DNA of the CDR3: TGTGCCAGCTCACCCAATCCGGGACACCTAAAGTACGAGCAGTACTTC. Complete variable domain (other parts from reference TRBV18 and TRBJ2-7): NAGVMQNPRHLVRRRGQEARLRCSPMKGHSHVYWYRQLPEEGLKFMVYLQKENIIDESGMPKERFSAEFPKEGPSILRIQQVVRGDSAAYFCASSPNPGHLKYEQYFGPGTRLTVT.